The text below deals with one T cell receptor beta chain. Its specificity is unknown. V was clipped by 4 bases and J by 6 bases, with 18 bases between them. This CDR3 region has 15 residues. Germline V gives CDR1 LNHDA, CDR2 SQIVND (reference sequence). The assay was immunoSEQ multiplex PCR, and TCRdb's table has in-frame clones only and misses some. Counted here are about 97,000 clones, approximately 87% occurring once; the ten biggest clones make up 5.5%. This sample is drawn from a study of OX40 agonist ivuxolimab in advanced cancers. Study-level background: Ivuxolimab, an agonistic anti-OX40 (CD134) antibody, was given to patients. Patients enrolled in dose escalation were diagnosed with hepatocellular carcinoma, melanoma, renal cell or head and neck cancer. Ivuxolimab doses were 0.01, 0.1, 0.3, 1.5, 3 or 10 mg/kg every 2 weeks.

Study findings and constraints: Average numbers of expanded clones were greater in CD8+ T cells than in CD4+.

J is TRBJ1-1 and V is TRBV19; D remains ambiguous. Source: CD4+ or CD8+ T cells sorted from blood, taken in a trial of the OX40 agonist ivuxolimab. The TCR was taken from an adult with an advanced solid tumor such as melanoma, head and neck, liver or kidney cancer. The CDR3, as DNA: TGTGCCAGTAGTAAGTCCCGGGGTGAAGGCGCTGAAGCTTTCTTT. It yields the protein CASSKSRGEGAEAFF.